Shown below are 5 T cell receptor beta chains from a single sample sequenced in a study of cytomegalovirus exposure and HLA in healthy donors. Both 60 Vbeta primers and 13 Jbeta primers went into the PCR. Here immunoSEQ multiplex PCR was the method, and the copy in TCRdb shows in-frame clones only, minus some. Its table lists about 130,000 clones. Sequenced input: PBMCs. These receptors were taken from an older woman in good health and CMV-seronegative.

CDR3 protein: CAISDDRDRAGTEAFF. The CDR3 DNA sequence: TGTGCCATCAGTGACGACCGGGACAGGGCAGGCACTGAAGCTTTCTTT. This rearrangement joins TRBV10-3 to TRBJ1-1, with 9 nucleotides matching TRBD1. CDR1 is ENHRY, CDR2 SYGVKD, per germline. Trimming at V came to 3 bases and at J to 4 bases, leaving 9 bases not matched to a gene. The CDR3 totals 16 residues.

CDR3 in amino acids: CASSAGTTGYTF. Written as DNA, the CDR3 is TGTGCCAGCAGTGCCGGGACAACTGGCTACACCTTC. This chain links TRBV28 with TRBJ1-2; a weak D match, TRBD1 (6 bases). The CDR3 runs 12 residues. The V gene's germline CDR1 is MDHEN and CDR2 SYDVKM. V was cut by 5 bases and J by 7 bases, with 11 bases left in between.

The J gene is TRBJ1-2, the V gene TRBV27; D may be TRBD1 (6 bases). This CDR3 contains 14 residues. Germline CDR1 reads MNHEY; CDR2 reads SMNVEV (reference sequence). Between the trimmed V and J ends, which lost 6 bases and 2 bases, there was a span of 13 bases. The CDR3 DNA sequence: TGTGCCAGCAGCCGATCGGACAGCAACTATGGCTACACCTTC. Its protein product is CASSRSDSNYGYTF.

The chain combines TRBV5-1 with TRBJ1-5; D is perhaps TRBD1 (6 bases). The CDR3 extends over 15 amino acids. CDR1 is SGHRS and CDR2 is YFSETQ in the germline V gene. V shed 0 bases and J shed 3 bases, with 10 bases lying between them. DNA for the CDR3: TGCGCCAGCAGCTTGGTGGGGGCGGTCAATCAGCCCCAGCATTTT. Encoded protein: CASSLVGAVNQPQHF.

Comments on this clone: Other DNA sequences in the sample encode the same CDR3. The rearrangement uses TRBV5-6 and TRBJ2-7; unclear D gene. V lost 0 bases and J 3 bases, leaving 10 bases between the germline ends. CDR1 and CDR2 from the germline V gene are SGHDT and YYEEEE. CDR3 length: 14 residues. As DNA, the CDR3 is TGTGCCAGCAGCTTGGTTGGCTCCAACTACGAGCAGTACTTC. Its protein is CASSLVGSNYEQYF.